The clone carrying this T cell receptor (beta chain) was counted a single time. These data are taken from a study of blood T cell repertoires in COVID-19. As for the study in general: Acute and convalescent COVID-19 samples came from the United States, Italy and Spain.

In the original analysis: Estimates of nucleated cell counts were drawn from the amplification of reference gene primers. Profiling relied on immunoSEQ multiplex PCR, and the TCRdb table lists in-frame clones only, not all of them. That table gives V, J and clone size, and the DNA gave D and trimming. Here the sample spans around 150,000 clones, 86% being singletons. V was trimmed by 0 bases and J by 6 bases, leaving 20 bases between them. From germline, CDR1 is LGHDT and CDR2 YNNKEL (reference sequence). The CDR3 covers 17 residues. What was sequenced was peripheral blood. The chain carries TRBV3-1 (or the pseudogene TRBV3-2) and TRBJ1-2; TRBD1 is a possible D gene (6 bases). The sequence derives from a man between 65 and 85 years old with acute or convalescent COVID-19. CDR3 sequence reads: CASSQEVPVRGPHGYTF. In DNA form, the CDR3 reads TGTGCCAGCAGCCAAGAAGTACCCGTCAGGGGACCGCATGGCTACACCTTC.